This TCR beta chain was recovered during a study of cytomegalovirus exposure and HLA in healthy donors. Trimming removed 2 bases at V and 0 bases at J, with 14 bases between. This CDR3 contains 17 residues. From germline, CDR1 is MDHEN and CDR2 SYDVKM. PCR primers comprised 60 Vbeta and 13 Jbeta primers. Clones were sequenced by immunoSEQ multiplex PCR, and TCRdb holds only the in-frame ones, with some missing. The sample carries about 110,000 clones, over 60% recorded once. A word on this clone: Its target is unknown.

Study conclusions and caveats: As a later analysis revealed, the rate of TCR association differed by HLA locus, with DRB1 most and HLA-C fewest. Earlier results showed most TCR beta V segments being productive about 90% or about 30% of the time.

Sequenced: PBMCs. The clonotype was recovered from an older woman in good health and CMV-seropositive. The V and J genes are TRBV28 and TRBJ2-1; possibly TRBD2 for D (5 bases). CDR3 bases: TGTGCCAGCAGTTTAAGCGGCGGGTCATTCTCCTACAATGAGCAGTTCTTC. It yields the protein CASSLSGGSFSYNEQFF. Full variable domain (rest looked up from reference TRBV28 and TRBJ2-1): DVKVTQSSRYLVKRTGEKVFLECVQDMDHENMFWYRQDPGLGLRLIYFSYDVKMKEKGDIPEGYSVSREKKERFSLILESASTNQTSMYLCASSLSGGSFSYNEQFFGPGTRLTVL.